The clone carrying this T cell receptor (beta chain) is termed medium-sized. No antigen is known for it. This entry comes from a study of T cells in localized non-small cell lung cancer. Study outcomes and limitations: Increased T cell density in blood showed an association with longer overall survival.

The data were produced by immunoSEQ multiplex PCR, yet TCRdb's version contains in-frame clones alone and is incomplete. The table shows a few thousand clones, with around 30% occurring only once. Trimming at V came to 3 bases and at J to 3 bases, leaving 15 bases not matched to a gene. The CDR3 totals 19 residues. Germline V gene sequence: CDR1 SGHNT, CDR2 YENEEA. This receptor was taken from a woman aged 35 to 70 with stage II squamous cell lung carcinoma. The chain joins TRBV11-3 to TRBJ2-3, with TRBD2 identical over 10 bases. Source: normal lung tissue next to the tumor, taken before any cancer treatment. In nucleotides, the CDR3 is TGTGCCAGCAGCTTCCGGGAGGTTGAGCGGGGGGGCCGTACAGATACGCAGTATTTT. It specifies CASSFREVERGGRTDTQYF. The entire variable domain, with the rest obtained from reference TRBV11-3 and TRBJ2-3, is as follows: EAGVVQSPRYKIIEKKQPVAFWCNPISGHNTLYWYLQNLGQGPELLIRYENEEAVDDSQLPKDRFSAERLKGVDSTLKIQPAELGDSAVYLCASSFREVERGGRTDTQYFGPGTRLTVL.